This TCR beta chain was obtained from a study of blood T cell repertoires in COVID-19. Study-level background: Specimens from acute and convalescent COVID-19 originated in the United States, Italy and Spain. Sources were T cells, B-cell-depleted T cells, or PBMCs; the material itself was cDNA or gDNA.

Per the study methods: Nucleated cell number was recorded as an estimate derived from reference gene primer amplification. Assay used: immunoSEQ multiplex PCR; TCRdb lists only in-frame clones, some missing. That table gives V, J and clone size, and the DNA gave D and trimming. The table has over 80,000 clones, around 74% seen once. Germline lookup yields CDR1 ENHRY and CDR2 SYGVKD. V trimming: 3 bases; J trimming: 8 bases; junction bases outside the gene matches: 6. This CDR3 contains 14 residues. This clone came up a few times. This chain joins TRBV10-3 and TRBJ2-1; 8 bases are shared with TRBD1. The sample was peripheral blood. The sequence derives from an elderly woman with active or convalescent COVID-19. In DNA form, the CDR3 reads TGTGCCATCAGTGACGGGACAGGTAACGATGAGCAGTTCTTC. This sequence encodes CAISDGTGNDEQFF.